One sample yielded the 26 T cell receptor beta chains listed below, sequenced in a study of shared clonotypes between healthy human individuals. The table came from immunoSEQ multiplex PCR; TCRdb's copy has only in-frame clones and leaves some out. The table shows nearly 750,000 clones, with 72% occurring only once. Specimen: memory CD4+ T cells sorted from blood. Subset specified: CD45RA-negative fraction. These receptors all stem from a woman in her twenties or thirties in good health.

The chain links TRBV4-1 to TRBJ2-7; D not certain. V was shortened by 0 bases and J by 3 bases, with 12 bases between the two germline ends. This CDR3 has 15 amino acids. Germline V gene lookup returns CDR1 MGHRA and CDR2 YSYEKL. The CDR3 reads CASSQESGWVYEQYF. The CDR3 coding sequence is TGCGCCAGCAGCCAAGAATCCGGGTGGGTCTACGAGCAGTACTTC.

The rearrangement uses TRBV28 and TRBJ2-7, with D unclear. The germline V gene has CDR1 MDHEN and CDR2 SYDVKM. V was cut by 5 bases and J by 4 bases, with 15 bases left in between. CDR3 length: 14 residues. The CDR3 here is CASSDLGVRYEQYF. CDR3 DNA sequence: TGTGCCAGCAGTGACCTTGGGGTGCGTTACGAGCAGTACTTC.

Concerning this clone itself: A read error may be the cause here, since a much bigger clone is one base away. The chain joins TRBV6-1 to TRBJ1-5; D possibly corresponds to TRBD1 (6 bases). CDR1 and CDR2 from the germline V gene are MNHNS and SASEGT. This CDR3 contains 15 residues. Trimming cost V 3 bases and J 2 bases, with 11 bases left between them. This CDR3 is CASSDNRAGNQPQHF. Here the CDR3 DNA reads TGTGCCAGCAGTGATAACAGGGCTGGCAATCAGCCCCAGCATTTT.

The chain joins TRBV5-6 to TRBJ2-4; the match to TRBD1 covers 9 bases. The V and J ends lost 3 bases and 5 bases, in that order; junction bases with no gene match: 12. This CDR3 contains 17 residues. Looked up from germline, CDR1 is SGHDT and CDR2 is YYEEEE. Here the CDR3 reads CASSSWTGALFENIQYF. DNA for the CDR3: TGTGCCAGCAGCTCATGGACAGGGGCCCTCTTTGAAAACATTCAGTACTTC.

This chain links TRBV28 with TRBJ1-2, with 9 bases matching TRBD1. The CDR3 sequence is 15 residues long. Germline CDR1 reads MDHEN; CDR2 reads SYDVKM. The V gene end was trimmed by 4 bases and the J gene end by 5 bases; junction bases not matched to a gene: 8. Written as DNA, the CDR3 is TGTGCCAGCAGTTCCATCGGGACAGGGCGATATGGCTACACCTTC. Protein sequence: CASSSIGTGRYGYTF.

With respect to this clone: Other DNA variants within this sample encode the same CDR3. The gene calls are TRBV19 and TRBJ1-3; D is possibly TRBD1 (5 bases). The germline gives CDR1 LNHDA, CDR2 SQIVND (reference sequence). The CDR3 covers 15 residues. V lost 1 base, J lost 0 bases, and 7 bases lay in between. CDR3 sequence reads: CASSIAGSSGNTIYF. The DNA of the CDR3 is TGTGCCAGTAGTATAGCAGGGAGCTCTGGAAACACCATATATTTT.

The gene calls are TRBV5-1 and TRBJ1-1; D is perhaps TRBD1 (6 bases). The CDR3 has 15 amino acids. The V gene's germline CDR1 is SGHRS and CDR2 YFSETQ. V dropped 2 bases and J dropped 1 base, with 12 bases sitting between them. The CDR3 here is CASSFYREENTEAFF. In DNA form, the CDR3 reads TGCGCCAGCAGCTTTTACAGGGAGGAGAACACTGAAGCTTTCTTT.

The V and J genes are TRBV27 and TRBJ1-1; 7 bases map to TRBD1. Trimming at V came to 4 bases and at J to 7 bases, leaving 15 bases not matched to a gene. The germline V gene encodes CDR1 MNHEY and CDR2 SMNVEV (reference sequence). This CDR3 has 16 amino acids. CDR3 loop: CASSSRRGGAGGEAFF. Written as DNA, the CDR3 is TGTGCCAGCAGTTCACGAAGAGGGGGCGCTGGGGGTGAAGCTTTCTTT.

This clone was observed a few times. The J gene is TRBJ2-3, the V gene TRBV10-2; the D gene is possibly TRBD2 (5 bases). Germline V gene sequence: CDR1 WSHSY, CDR2 SAAADI. The CDR3 runs 13 residues. The V gene lost 5 bases and the J gene lost 1 base, with 7 bases spanning the gap. The CDR3 DNA follows: TGCGCCAGCAGTAGCGGCCGCACAGATACGCAGTATTTT. This gives the protein CASSSGRTDTQYF.

This clone was seen just once. The chain couples TRBV15 to TRBJ2-1; D possibly corresponds to TRBD2 (6 bases). V was clipped by 1 base and J by 5 bases, with 12 bases between them. Germline CDR1 and CDR2: LNHNV and YYDKDF (reference sequence). This CDR3 contains 15 residues. The CDR3 reads CATSRGSGANNEQFF. For the CDR3, the DNA is TGTGCCACCAGCAGAGGGTCGGGAGCTAACAATGAGCAGTTCTTC.

This clone was counted only a few times. The V and J genes are TRBV30 and TRBJ2-5, with a possible D match to TRBD1 (6 bases). The V and J ends lost 5 bases and 4 bases respectively, with 14 bases between them. The CDR3 extends over 13 amino acids. Germline V gives CDR1 GTSNPN, CDR2 SVGIG (reference sequence). CDR3 bases: TGTGCCTGGGGCCCTGGGGGCGCAGAGACCCAGTACTTC. Translation: CAWGPGGAETQYF.

The chain carries TRBV29-1 and TRBJ2-3; a possible D gene is TRBD2 (6 bases). This CDR3 is 13 amino acids long. The germline V gene has CDR1 SQVTM and CDR2 ANQGSEA. The ends were cut back, 2 bases at V and 2 bases at J, with 8 bases in the middle. The chain's CDR3 is CSVESGDTDTQYF. CDR3 coding DNA: TGCAGCGTTGAATCGGGAGACACAGATACGCAGTATTTT.

The V and J genes are TRBV7-2 and TRBJ2-3; D may be TRBD1 (5 bases). V was pared by 5 bases and J by 8 bases, with 17 bases between. Per the germline V gene, CDR1 is SGHTA and CDR2 is FQGNSA. The CDR3 spans 14 residues. The CDR3 bases are TGTGCCAGCAGCCAGGGCAGGGCGATCGGTACGCAGTATTTT. It is translated as CASSQGRAIGTQYF. The variable domain in full, completed from reference TRBV7-2 and TRBJ2-3, reads GAGVSQSPSNKVTEKGKDVELRCDPISGHTALYWYRQSLGQGLEFLIYFQGNSAPDKSGLPSDRFSAERTGGSVSTLTIQRTQQEDSAVYLCASSQGRAIGTQYFGPGTRLTVL.

This clone was seen once. The gene calls are TRBV10-1 and TRBJ2-4; TRBD2 is a possible D gene (5 bases). This CDR3 region has 15 residues. In germline, CDR1 is WNHNN, CDR2 SYGVQD (reference sequence). Trimming took off 3 bases at V and 1 base at J, with 10 bases between the two ends. CDR3: CASSEEGAAKNIQYF. The CDR3 DNA reads TGCGCCAGCAGTGAAGAGGGTGCGGCCAAAAACATTCAGTACTTC.

The CDR3 bases are TGTGCCAGTAGTGCTACAGGGGTCTATAGCAATCAGCCCCAGCATTTT. Amino acid sequence: CASSATGVYSNQPQHF. The V and J genes are TRBV19 and TRBJ1-5; 7 nucleotides align to TRBD1. The trim removed 5 bases at V and 0 bases at J, leaving 7 bases unmatched. The CDR3 totals 16 residues. The germline CDR1 and CDR2 sequences are LNHDA and SQIVND (reference sequence).

The chain is built from TRBV10-2 and TRBJ1-2; the D is unclear. V lost 1 base and J 0 bases, leaving 3 bases between the germline ends. The CDR3 covers 13 residues. Germline V lookup: CDR1 WSHSY, CDR2 SAAADI. The chain's CDR3 is CASSELTNYGYTF. Here the CDR3 DNA reads TGCGCCAGCAGTGAGTTAACTAACTATGGCTACACCTTC.

The chain combines TRBV7-2 with TRBJ2-7; perhaps TRBD2 as D (6 bases). CDR1 SGHTA and CDR2 FQGNSA come from the germline V gene. Trimming shortened V by 5 bases and J by 4 bases, and 9 bases separated the two germline ends. The CDR3 contains 12 residues. The CDR3 sequence is CASSASAYEQYF. CDR3 in DNA: TGTGCCAGCAGCGCTAGCGCGTACGAGCAGTACTTC.

CDR3 sequence reads: CASSTSPGLAGPRGANVLTF. DNA for the CDR3: TGTGCCAGTAGTACGTCTCCGGGACTAGCGGGCCCGAGAGGGGCCAACGTCCTGACTTTC. The J gene is TRBJ2-6, the V gene TRBV19, with 12 nucleotides matching TRBD2. The CDR3 is made up of 20 amino acids. J lost 4 bases, V lost 4 bases, and 14 bases had no gene match. CDR1 LNHDA and CDR2 SQIVND come from the germline V gene (reference sequence).

The J gene is TRBJ2-5, the V gene TRBV21-1. TRBV21-1 is recorded as a pseudogene. CDR3 size: 15 residues. The DNA of the CDR3 is TGTGCCAGCAGCAAACGATCCGACCTTCAAGAGACCCAGTACTTC. This codes for CASSKRSDLQETQYF.

This chain joins TRBV5-1 and TRBJ2-1; TRBD1 aligns across 10 bases. Germline CDR1 SGHRS, CDR2 YFSETQ. This CDR3 contains 16 residues. The V gene end was trimmed by 0 bases and the J gene end by 5 bases; junction bases not matched to a gene: 5. This chain's CDR3 is CASSLAGTGDDNEQFF. The CDR3 coding sequence is TGCGCCAGCAGCTTGGCCGGGACAGGGGACGACAATGAGCAGTTCTTC.

V and J are TRBV19 and TRBJ2-7; 8 bases are a match to TRBD1. Germline V gives CDR1 LNHDA, CDR2 SQIVND (reference sequence). The CDR3 loop spans 14 amino acids. The V and J ends lost 3 bases and 2 bases, in that order; junction bases with no gene match: 3. The CDR3 loop reads CASSISGGAYEQYF. In nucleotides, the CDR3 is TGTGCCAGTAGTATTTCAGGGGGCGCCTACGAGCAGTACTTC. The complete variable domain, with remaining parts taken from reference TRBV19 and TRBJ2-7, reads DGGITQSPKYLFRKEGQNVTLSCEQNLNHDAMYWYRQDPGQGLRLIYYSQIVNDFQKGDIAEGYSVSREKKESFPLTVTSAQKNPTAFYLCASSISGGAYEQYFGPGTRLTVT.

The chain couples TRBV5-1 to TRBJ2-7; TRBD1 matches 7 bases. Germline V gene sequence: CDR1 SGHRS, CDR2 YFSETQ. This CDR3 is 15 amino acids long. J lost 1 base, V lost 2 bases, and 6 bases had no gene match. The CDR3 DNA is TGCGCCAGCAGCTTACGGGACAGCCGTTCCTACGAGCAGTACTTC. The encoded protein is CASSLRDSRSYEQYF. Together with reference TRBV5-1 and TRBJ2-7, the CDR3 gives the full variable domain: KAGVTQTPRYLIKTRGQQVTLSCSPISGHRSVSWYQQTPGQGLQFLFEYFSETQRNKGNFPGRFSGRQFSNSRSEMNVSTLELGDSALYLCASSLRDSRSYEQYFGPGTRLTVT.

The CDR3 DNA reads as TGTGCCAGCAGTGCACATGGAGGATCTGAAGCTTTCTTT. The encoded protein is CASSAHGGSEAFF. The chain uses TRBV25-1 and TRBJ1-1, with D unclear. The ends were cut back, 4 bases at V and 6 bases at J, with 12 bases in the middle. CDR1 and CDR2 (germline): MGHDK, SYGVNS. The CDR3 is 13 amino acids.

The rearrangement joins TRBV18 to TRBJ1-1; D remains unclear. This CDR3 is built from 15 residues. V lost 3 bases and J lost 1, with 12 bases in between. Germline CDR1 and CDR2: KGHSH and LQKENI. CDR3 sequence reads: CASSPMGGSNTEAFF. The CDR3 DNA reads TGTGCCAGCTCACCCATGGGAGGATCGAACACTGAAGCTTTCTTT.

V is TRBV7-8 and J is TRBJ2-2; D remains ambiguous. Germline lookup yields CDR1 SGHVS and CDR2 FQNEAQ. V dropped 5 bases and J dropped 0 bases, with 7 bases sitting between them. This CDR3 region has 14 residues. CDR3 sequence: CASSAPPNTGELFF. The CDR3 nucleotides read TGTGCCAGCAGCGCCCCTCCGAACACCGGGGAGCTGTTTTTT.

The chain links TRBV5-1 to TRBJ2-7, with D hard to call. The germline V and J ends were trimmed by 0 bases and 1 base, with 5 bases remaining between them. The CDR3 spans 13 residues. Germline V CDR1 and CDR2: SGHRS, YFSETQ. In DNA, the CDR3 is TGCGCCAGCAGCTTGGCCAGGTCCTACGAGCAGTACTTC. This sequence encodes CASSLARSYEQYF.